These 22 T cell receptor beta chains came from one sample sequenced in a study of T cells in localized non-small cell lung cancer. Data came from immunoSEQ multiplex PCR; TCRdb stores just in-frame clones and leaves some out. The sample holds about 26,000 clones, approximately 90% seen once. The sample was peripheral blood, taken before any cancer treatment. The receptors stem from a female donor aged 60 or older with stage II squamous cell lung carcinoma.

The DNA of the CDR3 is TGCGCCAGCAGCGCCTTAACAGGTGTGAATTCACCCCTCCACTTT. It is translated as CASSALTGVNSPLHF. The rearrangement joins TRBV5-1 to TRBJ1-6, with D perhaps matching TRBD1 (5 bases). V lost 4 bases and J lost 7, with 15 bases in between. The germline V gene has CDR1 SGHRS and CDR2 YFSETQ. The CDR3 loop spans 15 amino acids. The whole variable domain, filled in from reference TRBV5-1 and TRBJ1-6, reads KAGVTQTPRYLIKTRGQQVTLSCSPISGHRSVSWYQQTPGQGLQFLFEYFSETQRNKGNFPGRFSGRQFSNSRSEMNVSTLELGDSALYLCASSALTGVNSPLHFGNGTRLTVT.

The chain uses TRBV10-3 and TRBJ2-7; tentatively, D is TRBD1 or TRBD2 (5 bases each). The CDR3 runs to 15 residues. Trimming shortened V by 6 bases and J by 3 bases, and 18 bases separated the two germline ends. The germline V gene encodes CDR1 ENHRY and CDR2 SYGVKD. The CDR3 here is CAISPPRDVLYEQYF. CDR3 in DNA: TGTGCCATCAGCCCCCCCCGGGACGTTCTCTACGAGCAGTACTTC.

The CDR3 reads CASSRGLNIYGYTF. For the CDR3, the DNA is TGTGCCAGCAGCCGGGGACTCAACATTTATGGCTACACCTTC. The chain combines TRBV27 with TRBJ1-2; D may be TRBD1 (5 bases). There are 14 residues in the CDR3. Germline V gene data show CDR1 as MNHEY and CDR2 as SMNVEV (reference sequence). Trimming removed 6 bases at V and 5 bases at J, with 16 bases between.

This chain links TRBV18 with TRBJ2-1; 9 bases are shared with TRBD2. This CDR3 spans 15 amino acids. The germline V gene encodes CDR1 KGHSH and CDR2 LQKENI. The V and J ends lost 4 bases and 8 bases, in that order; junction bases with no gene match: 9. The CDR3 region has the DNA TGTGCCAGCTCACGCCGTGATAGCGGGAGCGATGAGCAGTTCTTC. It encodes CASSRRDSGSDEQFF.

The rearrangement joins TRBV7-2 to TRBJ1-5; D remains ambiguous. Germline V gene lookup returns CDR1 SGHTA and CDR2 FQGNSA. Trimming pared 5 bases from V and 6 bases from J, leaving 17 bases between. The CDR3 loop spans 15 amino acids. In DNA, the CDR3 is TGTGCCAGCAGCGTTGGGCCGATAGGGAGTCAGCCCCAGCATTTT. It specifies CASSVGPIGSQPQHF.

The V call is TRBV29-1, the J call TRBJ1-2; D not certain. Trimming stripped 0 bases from V and 4 bases from J, with 6 bases between. Germline V gene lookup returns CDR1 SQVTM and CDR2 ANQGSEA. The CDR3 is 12 residues long. For the CDR3, the DNA is TGCAGCGTTGAAGATTCCTCCTATGGCTACACCTTC. Its protein is CSVEDSSYGYTF.

This clone has only one observation. This chain links TRBV19 with TRBJ2-3; TRBD2 agrees at 7 bases. Germline V gene data show CDR1 as LNHDA and CDR2 as SQIVND (reference sequence). Germline trimming cut 5 bases from V and 0 bases from J; bases unmatched to any gene: 5. The CDR3 has 15 residues. In nucleotides, the CDR3 is TGTGCCAGTAGTGCCTCTAGCGGTAGCACAGATACGCAGTATTTT. Translation gives CASSASSGSTDTQYF. Drawing the rest from reference TRBV19 and TRBJ2-3, the complete variable domain is DGGITQSPKYLFRKEGQNVTLSCEQNLNHDAMYWYRQDPGQGLRLIYYSQIVNDFQKGDIAEGYSVSREKKESFPLTVTSAQKNPTAFYLCASSASSGSTDTQYFGPGTRLTVL.

The V gene is TRBV11-1, the J gene TRBJ2-2, with D tentatively TRBD1 (5 bases). Trimming stripped 6 bases from V and 5 bases from J, with 13 bases between. Germline V gene lookup returns CDR1 SGHAT and CDR2 FQDESV (reference sequence). The CDR3 is 14 residues long. CDR3 protein: CASSSRGATGELFF. CDR3 nucleotides: TGTGCCAGCAGTTCACGTGGGGCGACCGGGGAGCTGTTTTTT.

The chain combines TRBV7-9 with TRBJ2-5, with D perhaps being TRBD1 or TRBD2 (5 bases each). Looked up from germline, CDR1 is SEHNR and CDR2 is FQNEAQ (reference sequence). V gave up 0 bases and J gave up 4 bases, with 6 bases separating them. The CDR3 loop spans 13 amino acids. CDR3 nucleotide sequence: TGTGCCAGCAGCTTAGCAGGGACAGAGACCCAGTACTTC. Translation gives CASSLAGTETQYF.

The chain joins TRBV28 to TRBJ1-1; D is possibly TRBD1 (5 bases). The CDR3 has 12 amino acids. Trimming stripped 5 bases from V and 8 bases from J, with 12 bases between. Germline V gives CDR1 MDHEN, CDR2 SYDVKM. CDR3 loop: CASSPRGREAFF. As DNA, the CDR3 is TGTGCCAGCAGTCCGCGGGGCCGGGAAGCTTTCTTT.

V gene TRBV19 combines with J gene TRBJ2-7; D may correspond to TRBD1 or TRBD2 (5 bases each). V was trimmed by 3 bases and J by 3 bases, leaving 9 bases between them. The germline gives CDR1 LNHDA, CDR2 SQIVND (reference sequence). The CDR3 totals 13 residues. The CDR3 region is CASSMRDGYEQYF. For the CDR3, the DNA is TGTGCCAGTAGTATGAGGGACGGCTACGAGCAGTACTTC.

The chain joins TRBV18 to TRBJ1-2; no definite D call. The germline gives CDR1 KGHSH, CDR2 LQKENI. This CDR3 has 14 amino acids. The ends were cut back, 1 base at V and 4 bases at J, with 10 bases in the middle. In DNA form, the CDR3 reads TGTGCCAGCTCACCACAGACATGGAGCTATGGCTACACCTTC. It yields the protein CASSPQTWSYGYTF.

J is TRBJ1-1 and V is TRBV4-1; weak D call: TRBD1 (6 bases). Per germline, CDR1 MGHRA and CDR2 YSYEKL. V was clipped by 3 bases and J by 1 base, with 12 bases between them. The CDR3 consists of 15 residues. The CDR3 DNA reads TGCGCCAGCAGCCAGCGAAGGGGGGAGAACACTGAAGCTTTCTTT. Translating gives CASSQRRGENTEAFF.

The table lists this clone with a count of one. V and J are TRBV4-2 and TRBJ1-2; D not resolved. Per the germline V gene, CDR1 is LGHNA and CDR2 is YNFKEQ. The ends were cut back, 3 bases at V and 0 bases at J, with 11 bases in the middle. The CDR3 extends over 15 amino acids. Written as DNA, the CDR3 is TGTGCCAGCAGCCAGGCCGGACGTTCTAACTATGGCTACACCTTC. It is translated as CASSQAGRSNYGYTF.

This clone was observed a single time. The chain couples TRBV13 to TRBJ2-7; no firm D call. Trimming took 3 bases from V and 5 from J, leaving 11 bases between them. The CDR3 has 13 residues. The germline gives CDR1 PRHDT, CDR2 FYEKMQ (reference sequence). The CDR3 loop is CASSFEDADEQYF. The CDR3 region has the DNA TGTGCCAGCAGCTTCGAGGACGCTGACGAGCAGTACTTC.

This chain joins TRBV15 and TRBJ2-5; 7 bases align to TRBD1. CDR1 is LNHNV, CDR2 YYDKDF, per germline (reference sequence). V trimming: 0 bases; J trimming: 1 base; junction bases outside the gene matches: 8. CDR3 length equals 17 residues. The CDR3 nucleotides read TGTGCCACCAGCAGAGATCCGTGGACAGGAGCCCAAGAGACCCAGTACTTC. Translated, it gives CATSRDPWTGAQETQYF.

Points on this clone: No conserved phenylalanine or tryptophan ends this CDR3, so it is likely a read error. The DNA is omitted, as the CDR3 cannot be located on it reliably, and the CDR3 follows TCRdb's listing. The chain joins TRBV7-9 to TRBJ1-2. The CDR3 region is 8 residues in length, termini included. In germline, CDR1 is SEHNR, CDR2 FQNEAQ (reference sequence). The CDR3 is CASSLKDK.

The chain joins TRBV11-3 to TRBJ2-7; maybe TRBD1 (5 bases). With 1 base removed from V and 6 bases from J, the gap between germline ends came to 7 bases. The CDR3 contains 12 residues. Germline lookup yields CDR1 SGHNT and CDR2 YENEEA. The CDR3 protein is CASSLGQFEQYF. CDR3 DNA sequence: TGTGCCAGCAGCTTAGGACAGTTCGAGCAGTACTTC.

This chain uses TRBV6-1 with TRBJ2-7; D gene ambiguous. Germline V gives CDR1 MNHNS, CDR2 SASEGT. V was trimmed by 4 bases and J by 2 bases, leaving 9 bases between them. CDR3 length: 13 residues. The CDR3 nucleotides read TGTGCCAGCAGTGCTGAAACCCCCTACGAGCAGTACTTC. This translates into CASSAETPYEQYF.

This rearrangement joins TRBV25-1 to TRBJ1-4; 9 bases match TRBD1. The junction had 6 bases not matched to a gene; V was cut back by 2 bases and J by 5 bases. This CDR3 spans 16 amino acids. The germline V gene encodes CDR1 MGHDK and CDR2 SYGVNS. The CDR3 sequence is CASSEPGTGLNEKLFF. In nucleotides, the CDR3 is TGTGCCAGCAGTGAACCTGGGACAGGGCTGAATGAAAAACTGTTTTTT.

The chain couples TRBV5-1 to TRBJ1-1; 10 bases match TRBD1. The CDR3 extends over 16 amino acids. Per germline, CDR1 SGHRS and CDR2 YFSETQ. V dropped 2 bases and J dropped 1; count of bases not matched to a gene: 5. CDR3 sequence reads: CASSFGQGVGNTEAFF. The CDR3 DNA reads TGCGCCAGCAGCTTCGGACAGGGGGTAGGGAACACTGAAGCTTTCTTT.

V usage is TRBV7-2 and J usage is TRBJ1-6; D not resolved. The V gene's germline CDR1 is SGHTA and CDR2 FQGNSA. CDR3 length: 15 amino acids. The V end was cut by 6 bases, the J end by 0 bases, with 9 bases between. CDR3 in DNA: TGTGCCAGCAGTAAGGGAAGCTCCTATAATTCACCCCTCCACTTT. As protein: CASSKGSSYNSPLHF.